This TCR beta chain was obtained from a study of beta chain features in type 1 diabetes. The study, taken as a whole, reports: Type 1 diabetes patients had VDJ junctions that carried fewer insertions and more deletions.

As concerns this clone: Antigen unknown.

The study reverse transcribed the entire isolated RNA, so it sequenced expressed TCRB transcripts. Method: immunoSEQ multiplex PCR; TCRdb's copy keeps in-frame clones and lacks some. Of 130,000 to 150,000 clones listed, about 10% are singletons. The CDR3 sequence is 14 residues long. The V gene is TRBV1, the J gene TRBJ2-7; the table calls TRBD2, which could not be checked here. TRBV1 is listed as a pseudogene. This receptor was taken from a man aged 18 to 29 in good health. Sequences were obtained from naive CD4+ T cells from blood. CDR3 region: CTSSPRTSLYEQYF. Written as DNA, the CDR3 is TGCACCAGCAGCCCCCGGACTAGCCTTTACGAGCAGTACTTC.